These 21 T cell receptor beta chains share one sample of origin, sequenced in a study of blood T cell repertoires in COVID-19. TCRdb's table, derived via immunoSEQ multiplex PCR, lists solely in-frame clones and lacks some. The sample has more than 150,000 clones, more than 65% seen once. The source material was peripheral blood. The receptors originated from a woman in her forties or fifties with acute or convalescent COVID-19.

This sequence joins TRBV6-5 and TRBJ1-2, with unresolved D. V lost 0 bases to trimming and J lost 5 bases, with 7 bases between them. Germline lookup yields CDR1 MNHEY and CDR2 SVGAGI. CDR3 size: 13 residues. CDR3 residues: CASSYSQQYGYTF. The CDR3 DNA reads as TGTGCCAGCAGTTACTCCCAACAATATGGCTACACCTTC.

V usage is TRBV18 and J usage is TRBJ2-3; 7 positions match TRBD2. The CDR3 contains 17 residues. Germline-derived CDR1 and CDR2 are KGHSH and LQKENI. V shed 5 bases and J 0 bases; nucleotides not matched to a gene: 11. Written as DNA, the CDR3 is TGTGCCAGCTCAGACTTTAGCGGGCGTGCTAGCACAGATACGCAGTATTTT. Translated, it gives CASSDFSGRASTDTQYF. The entire variable domain, with the rest obtained from reference TRBV18 and TRBJ2-3, is as follows: NAGVMQNPRHLVRRRGQEARLRCSPMKGHSHVYWYRQLPEEGLKFMVYLQKENIIDESGMPKERFSAEFPKEGPSILRIQQVVRGDSAAYFCASSDFSGRASTDTQYFGPGTRLTVL.

Only a few counts were recorded for this clone. This chain connects TRBV4-3 to TRBJ2-4, with a weak D call TRBD2 (6 bases). There are 15 residues in the CDR3. The V end was cut by 0 bases, the J end by 7 bases, with 13 bases between. CDR1 LGHNA and CDR2 YSLEER come from the germline V gene. The CDR3 DNA reads as TGCGCCAGCAGCCAAGAGGGACTTGGGAGGAACATTCAGTACTTC. It translates to CASSQEGLGRNIQYF.

The genes are TRBV5-1 and TRBJ2-7; weak D call: TRBD1 (6 bases). Germline values: CDR1 SGHRS, CDR2 YFSETQ. Trimming left V 0 bases short and J 1 base short, with 14 bases between. The CDR3 has 16 amino acids. The CDR3 nucleotides read TGCGCCAGCAGCTTGGGGACCGGGACACTATCCTACGAGCAGTACTTC. It yields the protein CASSLGTGTLSYEQYF.

This clone has just a few counts. The chain couples TRBV19 to TRBJ1-5; no clear D gene. This CDR3 has 15 amino acids. V lost 3 bases and J 0 bases, leaving 9 bases between the germline ends. Germline CDR1 reads LNHDA; CDR2 reads SQIVND (reference sequence). The CDR3 loop is CASSIRQDSNQPQHF. CDR3 coding DNA: TGTGCCAGTAGTATTAGGCAGGATAGCAATCAGCCCCAGCATTTT.

The gene calls are TRBV7-3 and TRBJ1-1; 12 positions match TRBD1. The germline gives CDR1 SGHTA, CDR2 FQGTGA. V shed 5 bases and J 2 bases; nucleotides not matched to a gene: 9. This CDR3 is 17 amino acids long. This CDR3 is CASSPGTGGPTNTEAFF. In DNA form, the CDR3 reads TGTGCCAGCAGCCCAGGGACAGGGGGCCCTACTAACACTGAAGCTTTCTTT.

The chain has TRBV3-1 (or the pseudogene TRBV3-2) and TRBJ1-2; 8 bases agree with TRBD1. The V gene end was trimmed by 4 bases and the J gene end by 13 bases; junction bases not matched to a gene: 11. The V gene's germline CDR1 is LGHDT and CDR2 YNNKEL (reference sequence). This CDR3 is 13 amino acids long. DNA for the CDR3: TGTGCCAGCAGCCTAGGACAGGGAAGGCTCGGCACCTTC. It encodes CASSLGQGRLGTF.

The chain uses TRBV9 and TRBJ2-2; 7 bases match TRBD1. This CDR3 comprises 14 residues. V shed 2 bases, J shed 5 bases, and the junction held 3 bases outside the gene matches. Germline loops: CDR1 SGDLS, CDR2 YYNGEE. CDR3 sequence reads: CASSVWGQTGELFF. CDR3 nucleotides: TGTGCCAGCAGCGTTTGGGGACAGACCGGGGAGCTGTTTTTT.

The rearrangement uses TRBV6-5 and TRBJ1-5; TRBD1 aligns across 9 bases. With V trimmed by 4 bases and J by 15 bases, 16 bases remained unmatched. Germline V lookup: CDR1 MNHEY, CDR2 SVGAGI. This CDR3 spans 15 amino acids. CDR3 amino acids: CASSSETDGTGRVHF. CDR3 DNA: TGTGCCAGCAGTTCCGAGACCGACGGGACAGGGAGGGTGCATTTT.

This chain links TRBV7-3 with TRBJ2-7; D uncertain. V lost 5 bases to trimming and J lost 7 bases, with 9 bases between them. Germline loops: CDR1 SGHTA, CDR2 FQGTGA. The CDR3 has 11 residues. Written as DNA, the CDR3 is TGTGCCAGCAGCAATAGTTTGGAGCAGTACTTC. The encoded protein is CASSNSLEQYF.

The chain links TRBV5-4 to TRBJ1-2, with D possibly being TRBD1 (5 bases). V was cut by 2 bases and J by 3 bases, with 14 bases left in between. The CDR3 consists of 15 residues. CDR1 is SGHNT, CDR2 YYREEE, per germline (reference sequence). CDR3 sequence (DNA): TGTGCCAGCAGCTTAGGAGGGACGGAGTACTATGGCTACACCTTC. Protein product: CASSLGGTEYYGYTF.

The chain carries TRBV10-3 and TRBJ1-2, with 8 nucleotides matching TRBD1. Germline assignment: CDR1 ENHRY and CDR2 SYGVKD. The CDR3 is 16 residues long. V trimming: 3 bases; J trimming: 3 bases; junction bases outside the gene matches: 9. CDR3 DNA: TGTGCCATCAGTGAAAGGACAGGGAAGGGCCACTATGGCTACACCTTC. It encodes CAISERTGKGHYGYTF.

This rearrangement joins TRBV4-3 to TRBJ1-3, with a tentative D call TRBD1 (5 bases). The CDR3 contains 16 residues. Trimming took 1 base from V and 3 from J, leaving 13 bases between them. Germline lookup yields CDR1 LGHNA and CDR2 YSLEER. CDR3 protein: CASSQGGRVNGNTIYF. Here the CDR3 DNA reads TGCGCCAGCAGCCAAGGGGGCAGGGTTAATGGAAACACCATATATTTT.

The chain is built from TRBV6-1 and TRBJ2-7, with D maybe TRBD1 (6 bases). This CDR3 region has 15 residues. CDR1 and CDR2 (germline): MNHNS, SASEGT. The V gene lost 0 bases and the J gene lost 1 base, with 10 bases spanning the gap. The CDR3 DNA reads TGTGCCAGCAGTGAAGCGCACAGGGTGTCCTACGAGCAGTACTTC. It codes for CASSEAHRVSYEQYF.

This clone has a single count. The J gene is TRBJ2-3, the V gene TRBV6-5; TRBD2 might be the D (7 bases). Per the germline V gene, CDR1 is MNHEY and CDR2 is SVGAGI. V was cut by 2 bases and J by 4 bases, with 10 bases left in between. This CDR3 has 14 amino acids. The CDR3 sequence: CASSYGGGADTQYF. The CDR3 region has the DNA TGTGCCAGCAGTTACGGGGGGGGCGCAGATACGCAGTATTTT.

The chain is built from TRBV6-5 and TRBJ2-7; D is unclear. The length of the CDR3 is 13 residues. Germline-derived CDR1 and CDR2 are MNHEY and SVGAGI. V was trimmed by 7 bases and J by 0 bases, leaving 10 bases between them. The CDR3 DNA sequence: TGTGCCAGCACCCCAGGTGGCTCCTACGAGCAGTACTTC. Amino acid sequence: CASTPGGSYEQYF.

The rearrangement links TRBV6-2 or TRBV6-3 to TRBJ2-1; TRBD2 is a possible D gene (6 bases). Deletions cut 0 bases from V and 2 bases from J, with 8 bases between. The germline V gene encodes CDR1 MNHEY and CDR2 SVGEGT. This CDR3 region has 15 residues. The CDR3 coding sequence is TGTGCCAGCAGTTACTCTGGCGGGGCCTACAATGAGCAGTTCTTC. Its protein is CASSYSGGAYNEQFF.

The CDR3 here is CASSRTTRLADNTDTQYF. In nucleotides, the CDR3 is TGCGCCAGCAGCCGCACGACCCGACTAGCGGACAATACAGATACGCAGTATTTT. The rearrangement uses TRBV4-3 and TRBJ2-3, with TRBD2 matching over 9 bases. Trimming at V came to 4 bases and at J to 3 bases, leaving 14 bases not matched to a gene. From germline, CDR1 is LGHNA and CDR2 YSLEER. The CDR3 is 18 residues long.

This clone showed up just a few times. CDR3 loop: CASSQEGNSFYEQYF. CDR3 DNA sequence: TGCGCCAGCAGCCAAGAAGGAAACAGCTTCTACGAGCAGTACTTC. The rearrangement joins TRBV4-3 to TRBJ2-7; D ambiguous. The CDR3 is made up of 15 amino acids. V was cut by 0 bases and J by 3 bases, with 12 bases left in between. Germline CDR1 is LGHNA and CDR2 is YSLEER.

The V call is TRBV21-1, the J call TRBJ2-7; the table names TRBD2, a call not compared with the DNA. TRBV21-1 is classified as a pseudogene. The CDR3 is made up of 16 amino acids. CDR3 in amino acids: CASSLHRTSGVYEQYF. DNA of the CDR3: TGTGCCAGCAGCCTGCACAGGACTAGCGGAGTTTACGAGCAGTACTTC.

V is TRBV18 and J is TRBJ2-5; D unclear. CDR1 and CDR2 (germline): KGHSH, LQKENI. The CDR3 runs 12 residues. The V gene lost 6 bases and the J gene lost 5 bases, with 10 bases spanning the gap. Written as DNA, the CDR3 is TGTGCCAGCTCCCGTGCTAGGGAGACCCAGTACTTC. This gives the protein CASSRARETQYF. The complete variable domain, with remaining parts taken from reference TRBV18 and TRBJ2-5, reads NAGVMQNPRHLVRRRGQEARLRCSPMKGHSHVYWYRQLPEEGLKFMVYLQKENIIDESGMPKERFSAEFPKEGPSILRIQQVVRGDSAAYFCASSRARETQYFGPGTRLLVL.